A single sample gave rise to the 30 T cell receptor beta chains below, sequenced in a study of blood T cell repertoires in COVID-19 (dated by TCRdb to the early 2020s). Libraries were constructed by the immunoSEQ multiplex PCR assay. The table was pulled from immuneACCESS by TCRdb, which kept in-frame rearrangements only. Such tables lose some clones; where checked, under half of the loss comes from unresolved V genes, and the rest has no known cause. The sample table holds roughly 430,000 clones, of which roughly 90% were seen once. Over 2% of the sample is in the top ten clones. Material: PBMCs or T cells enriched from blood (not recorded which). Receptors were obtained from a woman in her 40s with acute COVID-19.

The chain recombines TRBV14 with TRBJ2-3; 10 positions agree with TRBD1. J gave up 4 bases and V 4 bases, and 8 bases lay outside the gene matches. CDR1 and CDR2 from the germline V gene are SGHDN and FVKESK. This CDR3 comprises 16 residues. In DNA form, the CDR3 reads TGTGCCAGCAGCCGAGCCGGGACAGGGGTTTCAGATACGCAGTATTTT. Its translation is CASSRAGTGVSDTQYF.

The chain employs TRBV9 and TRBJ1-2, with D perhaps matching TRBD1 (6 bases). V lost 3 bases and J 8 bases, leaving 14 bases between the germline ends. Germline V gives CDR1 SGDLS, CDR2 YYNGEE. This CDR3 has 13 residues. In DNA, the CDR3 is TGTGCCAGCAGCGCTATCCATACAGGGGGCTACACCTTC. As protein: CASSAIHTGGYTF.

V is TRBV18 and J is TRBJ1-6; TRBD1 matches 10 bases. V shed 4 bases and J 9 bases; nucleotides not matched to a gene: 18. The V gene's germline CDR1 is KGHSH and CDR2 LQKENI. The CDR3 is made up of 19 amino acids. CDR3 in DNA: TGTGCCAGCTCACTCCCGGGACAGGGGTATCGCAAAGACAGTTCACCCCTCCACTTT. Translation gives CASSLPGQGYRKDSSPLHF.

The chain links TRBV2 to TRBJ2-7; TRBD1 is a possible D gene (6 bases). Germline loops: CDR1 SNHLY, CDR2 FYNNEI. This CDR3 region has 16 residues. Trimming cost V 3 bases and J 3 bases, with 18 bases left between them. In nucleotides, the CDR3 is TGTGCCAGCAGTGAGGGGGCTGGGACGGCTTACTACGAGCAGTACTTC. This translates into CASSEGAGTAYYEQYF. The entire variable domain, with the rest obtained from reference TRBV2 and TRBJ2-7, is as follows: EPEVTQTPSHQVTQMGQEVILRCVPISNHLYFYWYRQILGQKVEFLVSFYNNEISEKSEIFDDQFSVERPDGSNFTLKIRSTKLEDSAMYFCASSEGAGTAYYEQYFGPGTRLTVT.

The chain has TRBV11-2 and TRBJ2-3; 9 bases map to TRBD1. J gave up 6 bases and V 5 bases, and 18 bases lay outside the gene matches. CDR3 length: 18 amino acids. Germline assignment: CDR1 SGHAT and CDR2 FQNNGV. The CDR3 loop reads CASSTTQGARASGDTQYF. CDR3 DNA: TGTGCCAGCAGCACAACACAGGGGGCAAGGGCCTCGGGGGATACGCAGTATTTT.

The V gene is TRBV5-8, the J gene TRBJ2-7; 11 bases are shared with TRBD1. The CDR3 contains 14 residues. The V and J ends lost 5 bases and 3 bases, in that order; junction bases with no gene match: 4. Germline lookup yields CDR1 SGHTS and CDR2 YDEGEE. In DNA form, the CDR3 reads TGTGCCAGCAGAAGGACAGGGGGCCTCTACGAGCAGTACTTC. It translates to CASRRTGGLYEQYF.

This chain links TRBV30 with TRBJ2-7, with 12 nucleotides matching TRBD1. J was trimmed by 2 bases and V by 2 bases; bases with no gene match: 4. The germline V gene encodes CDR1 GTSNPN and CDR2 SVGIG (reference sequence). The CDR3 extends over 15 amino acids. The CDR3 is CAWSLGTGGPYEQYF. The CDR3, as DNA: TGTGCCTGGAGTTTAGGGACAGGGGGCCCCTACGAGCAGTACTTC.

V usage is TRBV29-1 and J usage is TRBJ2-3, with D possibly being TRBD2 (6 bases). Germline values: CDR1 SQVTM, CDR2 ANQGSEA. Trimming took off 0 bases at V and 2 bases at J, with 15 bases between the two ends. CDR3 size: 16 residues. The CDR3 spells CSVEDPGRGPTDTQYF. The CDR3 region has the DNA TGCAGCGTTGAAGATCCCGGGCGGGGACCCACAGATACGCAGTATTTT.

The CDR3 sequence: CASSGGTGGYGYTF. The CDR3 DNA reads as TGTGCCAGTAGTGGCGGGACAGGGGGCTATGGCTACACCTTC. The chain joins TRBV19 to TRBJ1-2; 11 bases match TRBD1. CDR1 LNHDA and CDR2 SQIVND come from the germline V gene (reference sequence). The V and J ends lost 5 bases and 4 bases, in that order; junction bases with no gene match: 3. The CDR3 covers 14 residues.

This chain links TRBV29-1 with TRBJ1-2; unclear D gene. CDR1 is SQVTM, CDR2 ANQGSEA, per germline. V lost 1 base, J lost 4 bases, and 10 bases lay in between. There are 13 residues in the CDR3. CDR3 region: CSVEARNPYGYTF. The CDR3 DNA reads TGCAGCGTTGAAGCGCGAAATCCCTATGGCTACACCTTC.

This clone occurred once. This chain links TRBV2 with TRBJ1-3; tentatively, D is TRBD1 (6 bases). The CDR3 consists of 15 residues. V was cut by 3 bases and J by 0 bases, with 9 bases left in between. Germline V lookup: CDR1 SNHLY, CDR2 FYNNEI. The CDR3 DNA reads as TGTGCCAGCAGTGAGACAGGATTCTCTGGAAACACCATATATTTT. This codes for CASSETGFSGNTIYF.

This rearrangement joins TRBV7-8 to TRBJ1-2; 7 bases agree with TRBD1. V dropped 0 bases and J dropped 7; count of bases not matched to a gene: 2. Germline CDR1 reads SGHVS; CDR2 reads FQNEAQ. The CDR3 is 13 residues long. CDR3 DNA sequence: TGTGCCAGCAGCTTAGCTGCAGGGGGTGGCTACACCTTC. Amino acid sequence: CASSLAAGGGYTF.

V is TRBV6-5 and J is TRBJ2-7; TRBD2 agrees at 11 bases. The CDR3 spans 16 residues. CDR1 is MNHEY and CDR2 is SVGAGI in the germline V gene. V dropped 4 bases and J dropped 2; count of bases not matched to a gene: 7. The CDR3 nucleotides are TGTGCCAGCAGTTCGGGGACTAGCGGAGGGACCTACGAGCAGTACTTC. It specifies CASSSGTSGGTYEQYF.

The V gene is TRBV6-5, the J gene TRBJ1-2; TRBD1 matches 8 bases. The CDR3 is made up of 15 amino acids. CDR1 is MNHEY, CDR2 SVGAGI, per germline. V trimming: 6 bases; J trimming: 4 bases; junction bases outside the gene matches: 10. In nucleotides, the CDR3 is TGTGCCAGCAGCAGAGGCGGACAGGGCGCCTATGGCTACACCTTC. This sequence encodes CASSRGGQGAYGYTF.

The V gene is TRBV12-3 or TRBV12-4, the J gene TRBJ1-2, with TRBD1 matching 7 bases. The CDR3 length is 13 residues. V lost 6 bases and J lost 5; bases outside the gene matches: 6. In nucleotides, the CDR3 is TGTGCCAGCAGCCGGGGACAGACTTATGGCTACACCTTC. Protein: CASSRGQTYGYTF.

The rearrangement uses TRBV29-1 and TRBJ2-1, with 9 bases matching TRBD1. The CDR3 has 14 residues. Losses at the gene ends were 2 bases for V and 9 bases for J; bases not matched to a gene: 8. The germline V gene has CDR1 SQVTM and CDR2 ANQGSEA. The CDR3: CSVEKGQGIGEQFF. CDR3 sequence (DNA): TGCAGCGTTGAAAAGGGACAGGGCATAGGTGAGCAGTTCTTC.

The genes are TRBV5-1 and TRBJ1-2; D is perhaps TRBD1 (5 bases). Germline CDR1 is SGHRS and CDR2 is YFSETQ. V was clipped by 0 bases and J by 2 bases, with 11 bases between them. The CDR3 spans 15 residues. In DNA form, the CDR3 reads TGCGCCAGCAGCTTGGTAGGAGGGGAAAACTATGGCTACACCTTC. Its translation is CASSLVGGENYGYTF.

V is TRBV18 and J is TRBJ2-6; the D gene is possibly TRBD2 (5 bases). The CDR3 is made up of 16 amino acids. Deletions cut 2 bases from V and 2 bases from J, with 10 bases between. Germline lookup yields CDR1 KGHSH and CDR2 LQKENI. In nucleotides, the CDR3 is TGTGCCAGCTCACCAAGACGGGGAGCTGGGGCCAACGTCCTGACTTTC. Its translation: CASSPRRGAGANVLTF. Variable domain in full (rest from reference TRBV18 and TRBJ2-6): NAGVMQNPRHLVRRRGQEARLRCSPMKGHSHVYWYRQLPEEGLKFMVYLQKENIIDESGMPKERFSAEFPKEGPSILRIQQVVRGDSAAYFCASSPRRGAGANVLTFGAGSRLTVL.

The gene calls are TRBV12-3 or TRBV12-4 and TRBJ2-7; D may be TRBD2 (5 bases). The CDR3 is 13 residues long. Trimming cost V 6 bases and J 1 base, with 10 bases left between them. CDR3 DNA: TGTGCCAGCAGACGGACGGGATCCTACGAGCAGTACTTC. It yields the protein CASRRTGSYEQYF.

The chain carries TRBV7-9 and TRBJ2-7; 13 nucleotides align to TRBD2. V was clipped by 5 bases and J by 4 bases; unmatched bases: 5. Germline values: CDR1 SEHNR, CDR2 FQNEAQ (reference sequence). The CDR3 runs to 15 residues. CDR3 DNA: TGTGCCAGCAGCGATCGGACTAGCGGGGGATACGAGCAGTACTTC. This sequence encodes CASSDRTSGGYEQYF.

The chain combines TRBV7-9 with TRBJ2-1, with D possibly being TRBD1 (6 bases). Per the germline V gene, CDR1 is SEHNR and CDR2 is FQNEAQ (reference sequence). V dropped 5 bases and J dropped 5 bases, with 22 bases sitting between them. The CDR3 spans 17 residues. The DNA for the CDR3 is TGTGCCAGCAGCCCCGTTCAGGGGCTAGTGGGAGACAATGAGCAGTTCTTC. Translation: CASSPVQGLVGDNEQFF.

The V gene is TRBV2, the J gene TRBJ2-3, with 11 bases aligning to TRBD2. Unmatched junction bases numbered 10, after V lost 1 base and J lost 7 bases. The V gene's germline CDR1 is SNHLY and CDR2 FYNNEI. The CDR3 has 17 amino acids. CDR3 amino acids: CASSEGTSGSFRHTQYF. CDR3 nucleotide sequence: TGTGCCAGCAGTGAAGGGACTAGCGGGTCCTTCCGGCATACGCAGTATTTT.

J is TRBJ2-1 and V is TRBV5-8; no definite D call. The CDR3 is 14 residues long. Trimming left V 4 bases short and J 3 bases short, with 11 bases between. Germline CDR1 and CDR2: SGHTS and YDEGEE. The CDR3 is CASSPGWFYNEQFF. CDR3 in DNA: TGTGCCAGCAGCCCCGGGTGGTTCTACAATGAGCAGTTCTTC.

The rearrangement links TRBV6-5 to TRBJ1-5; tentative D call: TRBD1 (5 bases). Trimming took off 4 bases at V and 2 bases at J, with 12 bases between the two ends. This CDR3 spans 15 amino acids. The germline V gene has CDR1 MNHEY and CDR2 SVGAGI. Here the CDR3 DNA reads TGTGCCAGCAGTTCCCCGGGAGGGGGCAATCAGCCCCAGCATTTT. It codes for CASSSPGGGNQPQHF.

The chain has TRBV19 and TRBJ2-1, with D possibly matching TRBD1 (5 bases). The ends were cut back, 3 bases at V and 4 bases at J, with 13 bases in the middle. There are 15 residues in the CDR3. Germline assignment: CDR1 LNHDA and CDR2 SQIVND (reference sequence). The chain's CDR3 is CASSMDQDSYNEQFF. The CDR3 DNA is TGTGCCAGTAGTATGGACCAAGACAGTTACAATGAGCAGTTCTTC.

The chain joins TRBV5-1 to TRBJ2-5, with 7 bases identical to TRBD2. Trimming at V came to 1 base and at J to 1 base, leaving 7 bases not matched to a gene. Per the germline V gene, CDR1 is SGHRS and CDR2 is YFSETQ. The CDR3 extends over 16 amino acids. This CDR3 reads CASSLNNGGIQETQYF. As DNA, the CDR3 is TGCGCCAGCAGCTTGAATAACGGGGGGATCCAAGAGACCCAGTACTTC.

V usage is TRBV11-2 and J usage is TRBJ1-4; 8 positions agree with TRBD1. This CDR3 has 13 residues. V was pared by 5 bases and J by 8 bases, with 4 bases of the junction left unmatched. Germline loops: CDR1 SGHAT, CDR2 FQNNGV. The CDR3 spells CASSPQGAEKLFF. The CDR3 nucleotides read TGTGCCAGCAGCCCCCAGGGGGCAGAAAAACTGTTTTTT.

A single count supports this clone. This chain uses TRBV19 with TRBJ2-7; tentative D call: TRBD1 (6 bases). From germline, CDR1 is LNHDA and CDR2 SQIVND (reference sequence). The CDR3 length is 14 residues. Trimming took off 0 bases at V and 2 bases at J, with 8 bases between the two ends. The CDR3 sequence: CASSIDRGPYEQYF. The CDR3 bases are TGTGCCAGTAGTATAGACAGGGGACCCTACGAGCAGTACTTC.

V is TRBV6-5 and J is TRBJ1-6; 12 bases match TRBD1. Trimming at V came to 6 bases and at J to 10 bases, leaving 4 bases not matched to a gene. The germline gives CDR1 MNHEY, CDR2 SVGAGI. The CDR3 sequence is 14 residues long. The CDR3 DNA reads TGTGCCAGCAGATTGGGGACAGGGGGCTCACCCCTCCACTTT. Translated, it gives CASRLGTGGSPLHF.

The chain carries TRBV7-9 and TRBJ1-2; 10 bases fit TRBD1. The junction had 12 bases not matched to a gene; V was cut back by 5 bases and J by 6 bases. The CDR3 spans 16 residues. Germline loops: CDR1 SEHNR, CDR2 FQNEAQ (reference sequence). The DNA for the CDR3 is TGTGCCAGCAGCGCGGGACCCGACAGGGGGCGTGATGGCTACACCTTC. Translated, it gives CASSAGPDRGRDGYTF.